One and the same sample provided the 22 T cell receptor beta chains below, sequenced in a study of T cells in Graves' hyperthyroidism and ophthalmopathy. RNA transcripts gave rise to amplified TCR beta CDR3 regions. The HTBI primer set served for first-round RT-PCR of the TCR CDR3. A single record per CDR3 protein comes from TCRdb applying MiXCR to the multiplex PCR reads. The data hold about 250,000 distinct CDR3 sequences, with approximately 25% observed a single time. The specimen was blood. All receptors derive from a woman aged 40 to 50 with Graves' ophthalmopathy.

The genes are TRBV15 and TRBJ1-1, with D unclear. Germline V gene sequence: CDR1 LNHNV, CDR2 YYDKDF (reference sequence). Trimming stripped 3 bases from V and 5 bases from J, with 10 bases between. The CDR3 consists of 13 residues. In DNA form, the CDR3 reads TGTGCCACCAGCAGTGAATGGGCTACTGAAGCTTTCTTT. Translated: CATSSEWATEAFF.

V gene TRBV7-9 combines with J gene TRBJ1-2; D might be TRBD1 (5 bases). Trimming cost V 5 bases and J 3 bases, with 10 bases left between them. The CDR3 totals 13 residues. Germline V gene data show CDR1 as SEHNR and CDR2 as FQNEAQ (reference sequence). CDR3 in amino acids: CASSQDTDYGYTF. The CDR3 DNA follows: TGTGCCAGCAGCCAGGACACGGACTATGGCTACACCTTC.

This sequence joins TRBV12-3 or TRBV12-4 and TRBJ2-7; TRBD2 aligns across 10 bases. V lost 3 bases and J lost 3; bases outside the gene matches: 5. CDR3 size: 15 residues. For the CDR3, the DNA is TGTGCCAGCAGTTTCAAGCGGGAGGGCCTCTACGAGCAGTACTTC. The encoded protein is CASSFKREGLYEQYF.

This clonotype showed up many times. The chain has TRBV20-1 and TRBJ2-5; perhaps TRBD1 as D (5 bases). Germline values: CDR1 DFQATT, CDR2 SNEGSKA (reference sequence). Between the trimmed V and J ends, which lost 3 bases and 4 bases, there was a span of 18 bases. The CDR3 runs to 15 residues. The CDR3 sequence is CSASRGRVLGETQYF. The DNA of the CDR3 is TGCAGTGCTAGTAGGGGAAGGGTCTTGGGAGAGACCCAGTACTTC.

This clonotype showed up many times. CDR3 in amino acids: CASGEDRVPGEQYF. The CDR3 DNA follows: TGTGCCAGCGGCGAGGACAGGGTCCCGGGGGAGCAGTACTTC. V gene TRBV4-2 combines with J gene TRBJ2-7; 8 bases line up with TRBD1. With 8 bases clipped from V and 7 bases from J, the junction kept 13 bases outside the gene matches. Germline CDR1 LGHNA, CDR2 YNFKEQ. The CDR3 extends over 14 amino acids.

This clonotype appeared many times. The chain carries TRBV11-3 and TRBJ2-7; no reliable D call. CDR1 is SGHNT, CDR2 YENEEA, per germline. The germline V and J ends were trimmed by 3 bases and 2 bases, with 8 bases remaining between them. There are 13 residues in the CDR3. DNA for the CDR3: TGTGCCAGCAGCTTGGGCAATACCTACGAGCAGTACTTC. Translated, it gives CASSLGNTYEQYF.

This clonotype was seen many times. J is TRBJ2-4 and V is TRBV20-1; D may be TRBD2 (5 bases). Germline-derived CDR1 and CDR2 are DFQATT and SNEGSKA (reference sequence). V was pared by 3 bases and J by 9 bases, with 12 bases between. This CDR3 region has 12 residues. CDR3 DNA sequence: TGCAGTGCTAGGGACCCGGGGAGCATTCAGTACTTC. Translation: CSARDPGSIQYF.

This clonotype came up many times. J is TRBJ1-3 and V is TRBV5-1; 7 nucleotides align to TRBD1. The CDR3 covers 13 residues. Germline V CDR1 and CDR2: SGHRS, YFSETQ. Germline trimming cut 3 bases from V and 4 bases from J; bases unmatched to any gene: 1. This chain's CDR3 is CASSSTGGNTIYF. CDR3 in DNA: TGCGCCAGCAGCTCGACAGGGGGAAACACCATATATTTT.

J is TRBJ1-5 and V is TRBV6-5; D is undetermined. There are 14 residues in the CDR3. CDR1 and CDR2 (germline): MNHEY, SVGAGI. The V gene lost 4 bases and the J gene lost 5 bases, with 12 bases spanning the gap. The CDR3 bases are TGTGCCAGCAGTTGGGGAGTTCGAGATCAGCCCCAGCATTTT. Amino acids: CASSWGVRDQPQHF.

This clonotype was counted ten times or more. The J gene is TRBJ2-7, the V gene TRBV28, with TRBD2 matching over 14 bases. This CDR3 is 15 amino acids long. Looked up from germline, CDR1 is MDHEN and CDR2 is SYDVKM. The V gene end was trimmed by 5 bases and the J gene end by 6 bases; junction bases not matched to a gene: 6. CDR3 DNA sequence: TGTGCCAGCAGTCTTGAGACTAGCGGGAGGGGCGAGCAGTACTTC. Translating it yields CASSLETSGRGEQYF.

This clonotype appeared many times. V is TRBV24-1 and J is TRBJ2-3; D call uncertain. This CDR3 is 18 amino acids long. Trimming took 1 base from V and 2 from J, leaving 18 bases between them. Germline CDR1 KGHDR, CDR2 SFDVKD. CDR3 region: CATSDFRRSSPFTDTQYF. The CDR3 DNA reads as TGTGCCACCAGTGATTTTCGGCGGAGCTCACCGTTCACAGATACGCAGTATTTT.

The rearrangement links TRBV6-1 to TRBJ2-5; a possible D gene is TRBD2 (5 bases). The CDR3 is made up of 14 amino acids. Germline-derived CDR1 and CDR2 are MNHNS and SASEGT. The ends were cut back, 5 bases at V and 5 bases at J, with 15 bases in the middle. CDR3 DNA: TGTGCCAGCAGTCCTGGACTTGGGTGGGAGACCCAGTACTTC. Translation: CASSPGLGWETQYF.

In its sample, this clonotype was seen many times. The chain carries TRBV6-5 and TRBJ2-7; no clear D. V lost 2 bases and J lost 3, with 5 bases in between. Germline CDR1 and CDR2: MNHEY and SVGAGI. CDR3 length equals 12 residues. CDR3 coding DNA: TGTGCCAGCAGTTACGCTCTCTACGAGCAGTACTTC. It yields the protein CASSYALYEQYF.

This clonotype was seen many times. A read error may explain this, as a much larger clone is one base away. J is TRBJ1-1 and V is TRBV6-1; D unresolved. The CDR3 length is 11 residues. From germline, CDR1 is MNHNS and CDR2 SASEGT. The germline V and J ends were trimmed by 6 bases and 11 bases, with 13 bases remaining between them. The CDR3, as DNA: TGTGCCAGCAGGTTCGGGAGCAATGCTTTCTTT. Translation: CASRFGSNAFF.

This clonotype was recorded many times. This chain joins TRBV19 and TRBJ1-5; 9 bases line up with TRBD1. This CDR3 contains 14 residues. Trimming took 7 bases from V and 10 from J; bases not matched to a gene: 11. Germline V gives CDR1 LNHDA, CDR2 SQIVND (reference sequence). The CDR3 region is CASTDPGQGKPQHF. The CDR3 DNA follows: TGTGCCAGTACCGATCCGGGACAGGGTAAACCCCAGCATTTT. The complete variable domain, with remaining parts taken from reference TRBV19 and TRBJ1-5, reads DGGITQSPKYLFRKEGQNVTLSCEQNLNHDAMYWYRQDPGQGLRLIYYSQIVNDFQKGDIAEGYSVSREKKESFPLTVTSAQKNPTAFYLCASTDPGQGKPQHFGDGTRLSIL.

This clonotype was counted between two and nine times. The V gene is TRBV6-5, the J gene TRBJ1-2; 8 bases align to TRBD1. V gave up 5 bases and J gave up 4 bases; unmatched junction bases: 9. Germline V lookup: CDR1 MNHEY, CDR2 SVGAGI. The CDR3 totals 15 residues. This chain's CDR3 is CASSTSGTGGYGYTF. The CDR3 DNA is TGTGCCAGCAGTACCTCGGGGACAGGAGGCTATGGCTACACCTTC.

This clonotype was observed at least ten times. The J gene is TRBJ2-4, the V gene TRBV20-1; D is ambiguous. This CDR3 spans 10 amino acids. V lost 3 bases to trimming and J lost 8 bases, with 5 bases between them. CDR1 is DFQATT and CDR2 is SNEGSKA in the germline V gene (reference sequence). CDR3 loop: CSARSDIQYF. The CDR3 bases are TGCAGTGCTAGGTCAGACATTCAGTACTTC.

The genes are TRBV20-1 and TRBJ1-1; no definite D call. The germline V gene has CDR1 DFQATT and CDR2 SNEGSKA (reference sequence). This CDR3 region has 15 residues. V was clipped by 1 base and J by 0 bases, with 12 bases between them. CDR3 sequence (DNA): TGCAGTGCTAGAGCCCCACAGTATATGAACACTGAAGCTTTCTTT. Protein product: CSARAPQYMNTEAFF.

This clonotype was counted ten times or more. The gene calls are TRBV6-2 or TRBV6-3 and TRBJ2-6, with 9 bases that match TRBD1. The trim removed 5 bases at V and 0 bases at J, leaving 8 bases unmatched. The germline V gene encodes CDR1 MNHEY and CDR2 SVGEGT. This CDR3 has 18 amino acids. CDR3 sequence: CASSLLDRGDSGANVLTF. The DNA for the CDR3 is TGTGCCAGCAGTCTTCTGGACAGGGGAGACTCTGGGGCCAACGTCCTGACTTTC.

This clonotype was counted at least ten times. The rearrangement links TRBV4-2 to TRBJ1-2; no clear D gene. This CDR3 comprises 16 residues. Germline values: CDR1 LGHNA, CDR2 YNFKEQ. The V and J ends lost 0 bases and 0 bases respectively, with 11 bases between them. The CDR3 bases are TGTGCCAGCAGCCAAGATCGGAGGACCGCTAACTATGGCTACACCTTC. As protein: CASSQDRRTANYGYTF.

The chain recombines TRBV18 with TRBJ1-1; D unclear. V shed 2 bases and J shed 6 bases, with 13 bases lying between them. The CDR3 is 14 residues long. In germline, CDR1 is KGHSH, CDR2 LQKENI. CDR3 residues: CASSPKRWRAEAFF. The CDR3 coding sequence is TGTGCCAGCTCACCAAAACGCTGGAGAGCTGAAGCTTTCTTT.

There are many counts of this clonotype. This chain links TRBV7-2 with TRBJ1-1; D perhaps matches TRBD1 (6 bases). Germline V lookup: CDR1 SGHTA, CDR2 FQGNSA. The CDR3 sequence is 14 residues long. V was pared by 5 bases and J by 3 bases, with 13 bases between. The CDR3 DNA sequence: TGTGCCAGCAGCACACAGGGTGCTTACACTGAAGCTTTCTTT. It codes for CASSTQGAYTEAFF. The full variable domain, in which reference TRBV7-2 and TRBJ1-1 provide the parts outside the CDR3, is GAGVSQSPSNKVTEKGKDVELRCDPISGHTALYWYRQSLGQGLEFLIYFQGNSAPDKSGLPSDRFSAERTGGSVSTLTIQRTQQEDSAVYLCASSTQGAYTEAFFGQGTRLTVV.